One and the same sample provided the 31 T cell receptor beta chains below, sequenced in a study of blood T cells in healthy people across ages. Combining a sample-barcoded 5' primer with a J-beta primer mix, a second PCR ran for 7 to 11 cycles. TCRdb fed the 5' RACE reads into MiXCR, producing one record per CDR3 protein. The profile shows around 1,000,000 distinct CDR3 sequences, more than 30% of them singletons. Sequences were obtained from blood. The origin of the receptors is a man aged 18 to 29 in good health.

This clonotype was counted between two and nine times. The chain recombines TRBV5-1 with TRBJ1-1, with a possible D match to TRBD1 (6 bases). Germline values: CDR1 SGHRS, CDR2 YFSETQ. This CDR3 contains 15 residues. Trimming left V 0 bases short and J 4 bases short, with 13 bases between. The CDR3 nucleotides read TGCGCCAGCAGCTTGGTACAGGGATCGGCCACTGAAGCTTTCTTT. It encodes CASSLVQGSATEAFF.

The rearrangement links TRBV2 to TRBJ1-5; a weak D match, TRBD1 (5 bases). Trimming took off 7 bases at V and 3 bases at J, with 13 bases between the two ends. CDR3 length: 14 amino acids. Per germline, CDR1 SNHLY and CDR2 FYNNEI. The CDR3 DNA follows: TGTGCCAGCACTTTCCAACAGGACAATCAGCCCCAGCATTTT. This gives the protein CASTFQQDNQPQHF.

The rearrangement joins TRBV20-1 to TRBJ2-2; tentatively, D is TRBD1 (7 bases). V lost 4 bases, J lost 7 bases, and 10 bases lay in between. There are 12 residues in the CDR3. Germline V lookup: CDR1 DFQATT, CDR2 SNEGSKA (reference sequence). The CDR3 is CSATQGGGELFF. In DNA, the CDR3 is TGCAGTGCTACCCAGGGGGGCGGGGAGCTGTTTTTT.

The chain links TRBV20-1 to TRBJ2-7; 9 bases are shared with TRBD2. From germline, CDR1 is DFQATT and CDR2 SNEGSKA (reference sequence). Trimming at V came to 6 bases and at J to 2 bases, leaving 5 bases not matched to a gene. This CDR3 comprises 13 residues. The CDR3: CSAGGGAPYEQYF. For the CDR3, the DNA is TGCAGTGCCGGCGGGGGGGCGCCCTACGAGCAGTACTTC.

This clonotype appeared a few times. The CDR3 DNA reads as TGTGCCACCAGCGGATCATTTGGCGGGGAGCAGTTCTTC. This sequence encodes CATSGSFGGEQFF. This rearrangement joins TRBV15 to TRBJ2-1, with a weak D call TRBD2 (5 bases). The CDR3 has 13 residues. The V gene's germline CDR1 is LNHNV and CDR2 YYDKDF (reference sequence). The V end was cut by 5 bases, the J end by 10 bases, with 15 bases between.

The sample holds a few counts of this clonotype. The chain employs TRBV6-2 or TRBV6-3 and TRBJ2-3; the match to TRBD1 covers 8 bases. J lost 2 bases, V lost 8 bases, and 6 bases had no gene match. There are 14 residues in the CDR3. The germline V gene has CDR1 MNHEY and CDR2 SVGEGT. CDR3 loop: CASGGQAVTDTQYF. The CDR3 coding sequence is TGTGCCAGCGGGGGACAGGCGGTCACAGATACGCAGTATTTT.

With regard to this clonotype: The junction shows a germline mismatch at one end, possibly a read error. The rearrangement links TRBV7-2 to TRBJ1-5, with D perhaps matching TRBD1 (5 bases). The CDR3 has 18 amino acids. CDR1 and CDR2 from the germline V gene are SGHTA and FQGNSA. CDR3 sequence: CAGSLGPTGQGRNQPQHF. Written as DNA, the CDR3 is TGTGCCGGCAGCTTAGGCCCCACGGGTCAGGGCCGCAATCAGCCCCAGCATTTT.

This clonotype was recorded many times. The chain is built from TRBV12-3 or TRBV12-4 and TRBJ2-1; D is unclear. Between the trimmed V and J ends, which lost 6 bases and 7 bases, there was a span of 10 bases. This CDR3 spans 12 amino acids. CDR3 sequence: CASRGGYNEQFF. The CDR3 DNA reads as TGTGCCAGCAGAGGCGGATATAATGAGCAGTTCTTC.

CDR3 DNA sequence: TGCAGTGCTAGTGAACAGGGGGGTGAGACCGGGGAGCTGTTTTTT. Residues: CSASEQGGETGELFF. The chain links TRBV20-1 to TRBJ2-2, with 8 bases identical to TRBD1. Germline values: CDR1 DFQATT, CDR2 SNEGSKA (reference sequence). There are 15 residues in the CDR3. Germline trimming cut 3 bases from V and 5 bases from J; bases unmatched to any gene: 8.

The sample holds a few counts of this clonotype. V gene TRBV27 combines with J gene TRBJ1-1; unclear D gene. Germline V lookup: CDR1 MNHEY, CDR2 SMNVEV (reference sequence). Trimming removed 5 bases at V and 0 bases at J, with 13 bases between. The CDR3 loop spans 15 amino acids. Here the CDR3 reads CASSRNQAMNTEAFF. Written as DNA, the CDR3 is TGTGCCAGCAGTAGGAACCAGGCAATGAACACTGAAGCTTTCTTT.

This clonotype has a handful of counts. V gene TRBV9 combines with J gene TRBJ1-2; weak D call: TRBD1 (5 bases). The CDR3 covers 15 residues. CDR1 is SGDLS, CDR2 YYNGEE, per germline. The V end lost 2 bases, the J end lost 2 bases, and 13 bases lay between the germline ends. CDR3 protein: CASSVSGTQNYGYTF. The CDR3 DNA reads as TGTGCCAGCAGCGTTTCAGGGACCCAAAACTATGGCTACACCTTC.

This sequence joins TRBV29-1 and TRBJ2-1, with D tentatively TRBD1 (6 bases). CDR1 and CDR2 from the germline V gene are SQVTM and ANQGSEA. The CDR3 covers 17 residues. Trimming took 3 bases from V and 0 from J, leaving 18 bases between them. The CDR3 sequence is CSVDQRSDRNSYNEQFF. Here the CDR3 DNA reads TGCAGCGTTGATCAGCGATCCGACAGGAACTCCTACAATGAGCAGTTCTTC.

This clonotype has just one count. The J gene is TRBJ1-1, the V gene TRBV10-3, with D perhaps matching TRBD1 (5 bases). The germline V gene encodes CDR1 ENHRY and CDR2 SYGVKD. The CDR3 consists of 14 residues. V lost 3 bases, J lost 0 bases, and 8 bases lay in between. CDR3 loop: CAISEVQVNTEAFF. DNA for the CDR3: TGTGCCATCAGTGAAGTACAGGTGAACACTGAAGCTTTCTTT.

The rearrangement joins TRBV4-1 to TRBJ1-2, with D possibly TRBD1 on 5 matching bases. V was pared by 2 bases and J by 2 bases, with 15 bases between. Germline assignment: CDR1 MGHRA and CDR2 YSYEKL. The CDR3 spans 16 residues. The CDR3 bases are TGCGCCAGCAGCCAATTGACGACAGAGGCAAACTATGGCTACACCTTC. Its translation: CASSQLTTEANYGYTF.

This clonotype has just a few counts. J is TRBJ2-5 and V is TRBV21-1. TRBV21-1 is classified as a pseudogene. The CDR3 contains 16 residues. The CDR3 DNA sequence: TGTGCCAGCAGCAAAGTGGAGAATAGGCACCCGGAGACCCAGTACTTC. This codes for CASSKVENRHPETQYF.

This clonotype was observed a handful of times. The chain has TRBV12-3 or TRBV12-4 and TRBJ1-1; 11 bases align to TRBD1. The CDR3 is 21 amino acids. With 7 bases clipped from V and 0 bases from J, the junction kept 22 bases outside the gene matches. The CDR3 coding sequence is TGTGCCAGCACCAAATCTGGACAGGGGGCGAGGTCCGCCCCGATGAACACTGAAGCTTTCTTT. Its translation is CASTKSGQGARSAPMNTEAFF.

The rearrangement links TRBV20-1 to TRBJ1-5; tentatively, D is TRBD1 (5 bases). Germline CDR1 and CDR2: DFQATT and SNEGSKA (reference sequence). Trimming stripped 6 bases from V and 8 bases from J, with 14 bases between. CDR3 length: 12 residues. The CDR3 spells CSARIGGEPQHF. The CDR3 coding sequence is TGCAGTGCCCGTATCGGGGGGGAGCCCCAGCATTTT.

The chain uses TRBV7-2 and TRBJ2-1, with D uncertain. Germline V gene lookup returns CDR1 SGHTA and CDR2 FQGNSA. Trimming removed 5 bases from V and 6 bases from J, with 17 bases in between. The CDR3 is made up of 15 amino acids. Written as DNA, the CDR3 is TGTGCCAGCAGCGTTCCGGTCTTTACTTTCAATGAGCAGTTCTTC. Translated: CASSVPVFTFNEQFF.

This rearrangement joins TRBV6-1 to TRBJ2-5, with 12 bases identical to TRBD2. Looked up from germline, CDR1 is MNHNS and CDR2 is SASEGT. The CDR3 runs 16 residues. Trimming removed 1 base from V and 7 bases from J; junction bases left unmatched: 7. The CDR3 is CASSEGTSGAIGTQYF. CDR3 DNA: TGTGCCAGCAGTGAAGGGACTAGCGGGGCTATAGGGACCCAGTACTTC.

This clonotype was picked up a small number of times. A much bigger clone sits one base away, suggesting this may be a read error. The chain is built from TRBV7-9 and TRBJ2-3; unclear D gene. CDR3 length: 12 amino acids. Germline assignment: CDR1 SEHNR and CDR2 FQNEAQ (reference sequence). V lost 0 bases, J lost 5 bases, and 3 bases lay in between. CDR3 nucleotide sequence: TGTGCCAGCAGCTTAGCGATAGATACGCAGTATTTT. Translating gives CASSLAIDTQYF.

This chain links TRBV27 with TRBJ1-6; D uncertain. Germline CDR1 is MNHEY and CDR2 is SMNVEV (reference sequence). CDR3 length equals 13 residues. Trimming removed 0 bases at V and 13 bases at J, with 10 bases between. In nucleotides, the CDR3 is TGTGCCAGCAGTTTATCGTATACCTCGCCCCTCCACTTT. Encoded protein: CASSLSYTSPLHF.

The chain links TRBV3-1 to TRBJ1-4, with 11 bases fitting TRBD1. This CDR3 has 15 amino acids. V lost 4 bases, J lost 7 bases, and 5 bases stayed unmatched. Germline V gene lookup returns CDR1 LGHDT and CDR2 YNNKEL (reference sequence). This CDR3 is CASSLGQGGREKLFF. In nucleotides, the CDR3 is TGTGCCAGCAGCCTGGGACAGGGGGGACGTGAAAAACTGTTTTTT.

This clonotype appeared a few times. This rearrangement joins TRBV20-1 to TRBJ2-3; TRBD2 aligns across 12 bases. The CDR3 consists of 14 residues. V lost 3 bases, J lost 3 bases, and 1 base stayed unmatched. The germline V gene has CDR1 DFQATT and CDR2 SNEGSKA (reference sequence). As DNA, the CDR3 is TGCAGTGCTAGGGGGACTAGCGGGACAGATACGCAGTATTTT. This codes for CSARGTSGTDTQYF.

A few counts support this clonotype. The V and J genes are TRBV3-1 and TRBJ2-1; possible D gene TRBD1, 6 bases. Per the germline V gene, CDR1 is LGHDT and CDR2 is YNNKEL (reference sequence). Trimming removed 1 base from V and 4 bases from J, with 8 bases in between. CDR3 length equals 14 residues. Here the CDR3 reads CASSQARGYNEQFF. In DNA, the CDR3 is TGTGCCAGCAGCCAAGCCAGGGGTTACAATGAGCAGTTCTTC.

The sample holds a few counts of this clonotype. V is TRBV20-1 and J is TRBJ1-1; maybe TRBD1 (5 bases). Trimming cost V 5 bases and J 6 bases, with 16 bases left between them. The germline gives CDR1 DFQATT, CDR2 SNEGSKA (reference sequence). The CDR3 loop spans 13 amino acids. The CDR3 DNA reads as TGCAGTGCTCAAACAGGTGGTAAAGCTGAAGCTTTCTTT. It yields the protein CSAQTGGKAEAFF.

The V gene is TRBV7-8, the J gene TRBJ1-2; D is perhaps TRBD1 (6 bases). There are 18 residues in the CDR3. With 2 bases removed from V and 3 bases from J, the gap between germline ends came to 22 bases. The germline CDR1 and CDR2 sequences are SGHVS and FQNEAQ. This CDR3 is CASSLRGGQGISDYGYTF. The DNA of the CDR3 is TGTGCCAGCAGCTTAAGAGGCGGCCAGGGGATATCGGACTATGGCTACACCTTC. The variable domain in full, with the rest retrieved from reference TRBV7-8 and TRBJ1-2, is GAGVSQSPRYKVAKRGQDVALRCDPISGHVSLFWYQQALGQGPEFLTYFQNEAQLDKSGLPSDRFFAERPEGSVSTLKIQRTQQEDSAVYLCASSLRGGQGISDYGYTFGSGTRLTVV.

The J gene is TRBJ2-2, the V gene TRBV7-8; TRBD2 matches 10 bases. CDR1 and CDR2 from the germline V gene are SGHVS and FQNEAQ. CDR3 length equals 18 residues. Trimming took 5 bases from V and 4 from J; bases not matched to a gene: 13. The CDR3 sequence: CASSPGLAILSFTGELFF. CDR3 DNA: TGTGCCAGCAGCCCGGGACTAGCGATCCTCTCTTTCACCGGGGAGCTGTTTTTT.

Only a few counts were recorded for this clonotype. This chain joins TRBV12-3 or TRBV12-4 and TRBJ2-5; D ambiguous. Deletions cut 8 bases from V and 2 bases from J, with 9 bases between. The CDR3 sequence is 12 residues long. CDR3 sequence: CASRVGQETQYF. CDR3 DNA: TGTGCCAGCCGCGTAGGGCAAGAGACCCAGTACTTC.

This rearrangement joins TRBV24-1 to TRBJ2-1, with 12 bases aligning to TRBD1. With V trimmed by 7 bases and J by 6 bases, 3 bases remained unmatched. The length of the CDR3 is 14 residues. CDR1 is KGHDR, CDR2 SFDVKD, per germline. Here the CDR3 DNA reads TGTGCCACCAGGGGACAGGGGGCCGGCAATGAGCAGTTCTTC. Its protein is CATRGQGAGNEQFF.

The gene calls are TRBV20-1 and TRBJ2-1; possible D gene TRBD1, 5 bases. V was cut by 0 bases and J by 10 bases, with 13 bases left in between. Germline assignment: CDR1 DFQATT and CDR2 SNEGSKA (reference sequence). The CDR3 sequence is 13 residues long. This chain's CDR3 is CSARDPAAGEQFF. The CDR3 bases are TGCAGTGCTAGAGATCCTGCGGCAGGGGAGCAGTTCTTC.

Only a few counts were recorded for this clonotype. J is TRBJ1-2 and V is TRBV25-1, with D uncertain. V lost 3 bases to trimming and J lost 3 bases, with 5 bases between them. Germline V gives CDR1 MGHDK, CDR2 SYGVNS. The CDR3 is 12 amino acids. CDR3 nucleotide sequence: TGTGCCAGCAGTGAGCAGTACTATGGCTACACCTTC. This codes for CASSEQYYGYTF.